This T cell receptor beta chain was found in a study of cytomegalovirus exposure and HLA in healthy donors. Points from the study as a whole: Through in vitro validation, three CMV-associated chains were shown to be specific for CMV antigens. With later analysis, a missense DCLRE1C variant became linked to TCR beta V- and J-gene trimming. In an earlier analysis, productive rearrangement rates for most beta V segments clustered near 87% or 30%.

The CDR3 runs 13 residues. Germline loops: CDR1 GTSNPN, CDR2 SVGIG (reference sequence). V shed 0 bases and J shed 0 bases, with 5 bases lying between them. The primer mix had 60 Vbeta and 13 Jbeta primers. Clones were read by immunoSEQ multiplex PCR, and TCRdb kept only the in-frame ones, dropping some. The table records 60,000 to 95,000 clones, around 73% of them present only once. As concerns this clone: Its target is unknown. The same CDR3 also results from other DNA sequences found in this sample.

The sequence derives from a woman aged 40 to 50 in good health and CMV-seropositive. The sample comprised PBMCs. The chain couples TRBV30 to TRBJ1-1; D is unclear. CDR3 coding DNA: TGTGCCTGGAGTGTACTTCTGAACACTGAAGCTTTCTTT. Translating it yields CAWSVLLNTEAFF.